A single sample is the source of the 19 T cell receptor beta chains below, sequenced in a study of untreated major depressive disorder. Study outcomes and limitations: Compared with controls, depressed patients showed more TRBV05-01 (Vbeta 5.1) usage in CD4+ T cells.

Their cognate antigens are unknown. Measured with immunoSEQ multiplex PCR; TCRdb has only the in-frame clones, and not every one. This sample has about 19,000 clones; more than 85% occur once, and the top ten carry about 0.6%. Source material: CD4+ T cells from PBMCs. All receptors derive from a woman aged 40 to 49 with major depressive disorder.

CDR3 bases: TGTGCCAGCAGTGATGCTAATAGGAGCAATCAGCCCCAGCATTTT. The encoded protein is CASSDANRSNQPQHF. The chain is built from TRBV6-1 and TRBJ1-5; D is unresolved. There are 15 residues in the CDR3. Germline V CDR1 and CDR2: MNHNS, SASEGT. Trimming stripped 3 bases from V and 1 base from J, with 10 bases between.

The sample holds one count of this clone. The CDR3 coding sequence is TGTGCCAGCAGTGATTCGGACAGGGGCGCGCATGGCTACACCTTC. Protein sequence: CASSDSDRGAHGYTF. V is TRBV2 and J is TRBJ1-2, with TRBD1 matching 9 bases. CDR3 size: 15 residues. J lost 6 bases, V lost 3 bases, and 8 bases had no gene match. From germline, CDR1 is SNHLY and CDR2 FYNNEI.

The rearrangement joins TRBV10-3 to TRBJ2-3, with 7 bases matching TRBD1. The CDR3 consists of 15 residues. J gave up 2 bases and V 7 bases, and 9 bases lay outside the gene matches. Germline CDR1 is ENHRY and CDR2 is SYGVKD. The CDR3 reads CAITQRGQLTDTQYF. CDR3 bases: TGTGCCATCACCCAGAGGGGACAGCTCACAGATACGCAGTATTTT.

The rearrangement links TRBV29-1 to TRBJ1-1; D remains unclear. CDR1 and CDR2 from the germline V gene are SQVTM and ANQGSEA. The CDR3 is 14 amino acids. V dropped 0 bases and J dropped 1 base, with 9 bases sitting between them. The CDR3 region is CSVEEAPGNTEAFF. The DNA of the CDR3 is TGCAGCGTTGAAGAGGCCCCTGGGAACACTGAAGCTTTCTTT.

CDR3 sequence reads: CASSPRINSPLHF. The DNA for the CDR3 is TGTGCCAGCAGCCCGCGAATCAATTCACCCCTCCACTTT. The chain links TRBV7-6 to TRBJ1-6, with no clear D. Germline V gene data show CDR1 as SGHVS and CDR2 as FNYEAQ. V shed 5 bases and J shed 7 bases, with 9 bases lying between them. The CDR3 sequence is 13 residues long. The whole variable domain, remainder taken from reference TRBV7-6 and TRBJ1-6, is GAGVSQSPRYKVTKRGQDVALRCDPISGHVSLYWYRQALGQGPEFLTYFNYEAQQDKSGLPNDRFSAERPEGSISTLTIQRTEQRDSAMYRCASSPRINSPLHFGNGTRLTVT.

V gene TRBV6-5 combines with J gene TRBJ2-5, with 9 bases identical to TRBD1. The CDR3 loop spans 12 amino acids. Germline V gives CDR1 MNHEY, CDR2 SVGAGI. With V trimmed by 6 bases and J by 5 bases, 1 base remained unmatched. The CDR3 DNA sequence: TGTGCCAGCAGAACAGGGGGCGAGACCCAGTACTTC. Residues: CASRTGGETQYF.

The rearrangement links TRBV5-1 to TRBJ2-7; D perhaps matches TRBD2 (6 bases). V dropped 4 bases and J dropped 6 bases, with 17 bases sitting between them. This CDR3 has 14 amino acids. Germline V CDR1 and CDR2: SGHRS, YFSETQ. The CDR3 nucleotides are TGCGCCAGCAGCCCAACGGAGTCTAGCGCCGAGCAGTACTTC. This gives the protein CASSPTESSAEQYF. The entire variable domain, with the rest obtained from reference TRBV5-1 and TRBJ2-7, is as follows: KAGVTQTPRYLIKTRGQQVTLSCSPISGHRSVSWYQQTPGQGLQFLFEYFSETQRNKGNFPGRFSGRQFSNSRSEMNVSTLELGDSALYLCASSPTESSAEQYFGPGTRLTVT.

This clone was picked up one time. The chain has TRBV15 and TRBJ1-6, with 7 bases that match TRBD1. Germline V gene lookup returns CDR1 LNHNV and CDR2 YYDKDF (reference sequence). CDR3 length equals 16 residues. Trimming removed 1 base from V and 4 bases from J; junction bases left unmatched: 4. The CDR3 sequence is CATSRAPGQYNSPLHF. CDR3 DNA: TGTGCCACCAGCAGAGCTCCGGGACAGTATAATTCACCCCTCCACTTT. Drawing the rest from reference TRBV15 and TRBJ1-6, the complete variable domain is DAMVIQNPRYQVTQFGKPVTLSCSQTLNHNVMYWYQQKSSQAPKLLFHYYDKDFNNEADTPDNFQSRRPNTSFCFLDIRSPGLGDTAMYLCATSRAPGQYNSPLHFGNGTRLTVT.

The genes are TRBV7-3 and TRBJ2-5, with TRBD1 matching over 9 bases. Germline trimming cut 5 bases from V and 1 base from J; bases unmatched to any gene: 11. Germline assignment: CDR1 SGHTA and CDR2 FQGTGA. The CDR3 has 17 amino acids. CDR3 DNA sequence: TGTGCCAGCAGCCCAGGACAGGGGATCGGGGCCCAAGAGACCCAGTACTTC. Protein sequence: CASSPGQGIGAQETQYF.

The chain uses TRBV11-2 and TRBJ2-7; 9 nucleotides match TRBD1. There are 14 residues in the CDR3. Trimming cost V 4 bases and J 1 base; bases outside gene matches: 2. Germline CDR1 and CDR2: SGHAT and FQNNGV. CDR3 region: CASSSGTGSYEQYF. The CDR3 bases are TGTGCCAGCAGCTCCGGGACAGGGTCCTACGAGCAGTACTTC.

This clone was seen only once. J is TRBJ1-1 and V is TRBV19; maybe TRBD1 (6 bases). The CDR3 length is 14 residues. Germline V gives CDR1 LNHDA, CDR2 SQIVND (reference sequence). The V gene lost 5 bases and the J gene lost 1 base, with 11 bases spanning the gap. The CDR3 loop reads CASSSLTGNTEAFF. DNA of the CDR3: TGTGCCAGTAGTTCATTGACAGGGAACACTGAAGCTTTCTTT. Using reference TRBV19 and TRBJ1-1 for the parts outside the CDR3, the full variable domain is DGGITQSPKYLFRKEGQNVTLSCEQNLNHDAMYWYRQDPGQGLRLIYYSQIVNDFQKGDIAEGYSVSREKKESFPLTVTSAQKNPTAFYLCASSSLTGNTEAFFGQGTRLTVV.

The table lists this clone with a few counts. The genes are TRBV5-6 and TRBJ2-5; TRBD2 is a possible D gene (6 bases). Germline lookup yields CDR1 SGHDT and CDR2 YYEEEE. V was clipped by 2 bases and J by 11 bases, with 13 bases between them. The CDR3 runs 12 residues. This chain's CDR3 is CASSFGEANQYF. The CDR3 DNA follows: TGTGCCAGCAGCTTCGGGGAGGCCAATCAGTACTTC.

V usage is TRBV4-2 and J usage is TRBJ2-3; no reliable D call. There are 15 residues in the CDR3. Germline-derived CDR1 and CDR2 are LGHNA and YNFKEQ. V was pared by 1 base and J by 6 bases, with 14 bases between. The CDR3 nucleotides read TGTGCCAGCAGCCAAGGACTCAACCCGGCGGATACGCAGTATTTT. This translates into CASSQGLNPADTQYF.

CDR3 DNA: TGTGCCAGCAGTGACCCAGGGACAGGGGGCAAAAAACTGTTTTTT. This translates into CASSDPGTGGKKLFF. The rearrangement joins TRBV25-1 to TRBJ1-4; 12 positions match TRBD1. Per germline, CDR1 MGHDK and CDR2 SYGVNS. The CDR3 consists of 15 residues. With V trimmed by 3 bases and J by 9 bases, 5 bases remained unmatched.

The chain recombines TRBV27 with TRBJ1-1; no definite D call. CDR1 and CDR2 (germline): MNHEY, SMNVEV (reference sequence). This CDR3 has 14 residues. V lost 4 bases to trimming and J lost 0 bases, with 9 bases between them. The CDR3 coding sequence is TGTGCCAGCAGTTCCGGATACATGAACACTGAAGCTTTCTTT. Translation gives CASSSGYMNTEAFF.

The chain uses TRBV29-1 and TRBJ1-4, with 8 nucleotides matching TRBD1. This CDR3 has 13 residues. The junction had 9 bases not matched to a gene; V was cut back by 8 bases and J by 7 bases. CDR1 is SQVTM and CDR2 is ANQGSEA in the germline V gene. CDR3 amino acids: CSSHDRGFEKLFF. The CDR3 DNA reads TGCAGCTCTCATGACAGGGGTTTTGAAAAACTGTTTTTT.

The V call is TRBV19, the J call TRBJ1-5; D is undetermined. The V end lost 5 bases, the J end lost 6 bases, and 14 bases lay between the germline ends. There are 14 residues in the CDR3. From germline, CDR1 is LNHDA and CDR2 SQIVND (reference sequence). CDR3 sequence: CASSRGTPRQPQHF. In nucleotides, the CDR3 is TGTGCCAGTAGTCGGGGAACCCCTCGTCAGCCCCAGCATTTT. The full variable domain, rest sourced from reference TRBV19 and TRBJ1-5, is DGGITQSPKYLFRKEGQNVTLSCEQNLNHDAMYWYRQDPGQGLRLIYYSQIVNDFQKGDIAEGYSVSREKKESFPLTVTSAQKNPTAFYLCASSRGTPRQPQHFGDGTRLSIL.

In DNA form, the CDR3 reads TGTGCCAGCAGTGAGTACCCTGGCTACACCTTC. It is translated as CASSEYPGYTF. V gene TRBV2 combines with J gene TRBJ1-2; D gene uncertain. V dropped 3 bases and J dropped 7 bases, with 6 bases sitting between them. The CDR3 length is 11 residues. Germline V CDR1 and CDR2: SNHLY, FYNNEI.

The chain joins TRBV27 to TRBJ2-7; possible D gene TRBD1, 6 bases. Germline assignment: CDR1 MNHEY and CDR2 SMNVEV (reference sequence). There are 15 residues in the CDR3. V was cut by 5 bases and J by 0 bases, with 14 bases left in between. The CDR3 sequence is CASSQAGVSSYEQYF. The CDR3 coding sequence is TGTGCCAGCAGTCAAGCAGGGGTAAGCTCCTACGAGCAGTACTTC.